A selection of T cell receptor beta chains follows, all from one sample in a study of cytomegalovirus exposure and HLA in healthy donors. Sequencing was performed with immunoSEQ multiplex PCR; in TCRdb, only in-frame clones are kept and a portion is missing. The ten most abundant clones cover approximately 0.6% of a sample with around 100,000 clones. Sequenced sample: PBMCs. These TCRs come from a man aged 45-60 years in good health and CMV-seronegative. The CDR3 runs from the conserved cysteine through the conserved F or W. The order of the fields is J gene, V gene, D gene, CDR3 DNA, CDR3 protein. A D gene is named only where the DNA matches it firmly.

TRBJ1-1 | TRBV11-2 | NA | TGTGCCAGCAGCTTAACGGGAACCTACACTGAAGCTTTCTTT | CASSLTGTYTEAFF
TRBJ1-5 | TRBV5-8 | NA | TGTGCCAGCAGCTTGACAGACAATCAGCCCCAGCATTTT | CASSLTDNQPQHF
TRBJ2-7 | TRBV7-2 | NA | TGTGCCAGCAGCTTCTCAGGGAATGCCTACGAGCAGTACTTC | CASSFSGNAYEQYF
TRBJ2-1 | TRBV18 | NA | TGTGCCAGCTCACCCGGCGGGGGCCCTCGGTTGGAGCAGTTCTTC | CASSPGGGPRLEQFF
TRBJ2-7 | TRBV7-9 | TRBD2 | TGTGCCAGCAGCTACCCGACTAGCGGGAGCACCTACGAGCAGTACTTC | CASSYPTSGSTYEQYF
TRBJ1-1 | TRBV28 | NA | TGTGCCAGCGGGGTAGAGGGTGTCACTGAAGCTTTCTTT | CASGVEGVTEAFF
TRBJ2-7 | TRBV6-5 | TRBD1 | TGTGCCAGCAGATGGGACAGTTCCTCCTACGAGCAGTACTTC | CASRWDSSSYEQYF
TRBJ1-5 | TRBV5-1 | NA | TGCGCCAGCAGCTTGGGGACAGAGAATCAGCCCCAGCATTTT | CASSLGTENQPQHF
TRBJ2-1 | TRBV5-1 | NA | TGCGCCAGCAGCTTGGAGGGGAACTCCTACAATGAGCAGTTCTTC | CASSLEGNSYNEQFF
TRBJ1-2 | TRBV9 | TRBD1 | TGTGCCAGCAGCGTAGTGGACAGGGGCGGCTATGGCTACACCTTC | CASSVVDRGGYGYTF
TRBJ1-2 | TRBV7-9 | NA | TGTGCCAGCAGCTTATGGGGGGATACTGCTATGGCTTGCACCTTC | CASSLWGDTAMACTF
TRBJ2-7 | TRBV5-1 | TRBD1 | TGCGCCAGCAGCACCGGGACAGGGAACTACGAGCAGTACTTC | CASSTGTGNYEQYF